The count of the clone carrying this TCR beta chain is one. J was trimmed by 8 bases and V by 0 bases; bases with no gene match: 7. The germline V gene encodes CDR1 SGDLS and CDR2 YYNGEE. The CDR3 has 15 amino acids. These data come from a study of T cell responses to AZD1222 COVID-19 vaccine. Profiling relied on immunoSEQ multiplex PCR, and the TCRdb table lists in-frame clones only, not all of them. Here the sample spans approximately 150,000 clones, around 87% being singletons. The rearrangement joins TRBV9 to TRBJ2-1; 8 positions agree with TRBD2. Source: peripheral blood, taken on day 0 of AZD1222 vaccination. This sequence was found in an adult in good health. The CDR3: CASSVAGTSHDEQFF. Here the CDR3 DNA reads TGTGCCAGCAGCGTAGCCGGGACTAGTCATGATGAGCAGTTCTTC.